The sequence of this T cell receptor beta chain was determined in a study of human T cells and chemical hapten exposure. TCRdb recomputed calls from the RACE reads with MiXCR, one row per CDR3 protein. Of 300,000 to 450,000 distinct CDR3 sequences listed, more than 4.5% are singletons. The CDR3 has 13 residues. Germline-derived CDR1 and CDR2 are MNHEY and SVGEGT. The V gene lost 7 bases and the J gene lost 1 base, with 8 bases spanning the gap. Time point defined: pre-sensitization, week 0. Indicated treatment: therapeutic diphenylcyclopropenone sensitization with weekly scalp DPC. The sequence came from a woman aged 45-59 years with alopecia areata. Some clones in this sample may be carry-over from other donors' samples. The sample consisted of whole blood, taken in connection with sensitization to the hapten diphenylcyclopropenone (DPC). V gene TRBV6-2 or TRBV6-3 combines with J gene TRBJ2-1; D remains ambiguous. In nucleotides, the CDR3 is TGTGCCAGCACCCCGCGGTCCTACAATGAGCAGTTCTTC. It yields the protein CASTPRSYNEQFF.